This T cell receptor beta chain was found in a study of identical twins. Findings and caveats of the study: While abundant cord blood beta clonotypes carried fewer insertions, memory repertoires showed no such pattern. Possibly, invariant MAIT and iNKT cells partly confounded zero-insertion analyses.

This clonotype was observed a handful of times. Its specificity is not known. This CDR3 has 14 residues. Between the trimmed V and J ends, which lost 4 bases and 3 bases, there was a span of 12 bases. Germline CDR1 reads MNHEY; CDR2 reads SVGEGT. With template switching, a universal primer site was added, and the cDNA carried unique molecular identifiers. Each CDR3 protein is one row after TCRdb ran MiXCR on the 5' RACE reads. The sample has 250,000 to 300,000 distinct CDR3 sequences; about 8.3% are singletons. This sample also belongs to another study, concerning yellow fever vaccine responses in identical twins.

Sequenced material: CD8+ T cells sorted from blood. The source of this sequence is a woman aged 18 to 35 in good health. This sequence joins TRBV6-2 or TRBV6-3 and TRBJ2-5; D perhaps matches TRBD2 (5 bases). The CDR3 protein is CASSSPGREETQYF. The CDR3 nucleotides are TGTGCCAGCAGTTCCCCGGGGAGAGAAGAGACCCAGTACTTC.